These 17 T cell receptor beta chains originate from one sample sequenced in a study of regulatory T cells in long-lasting Graves disease. With iRepertoire HTBI primers and Arm-PCR of CDR3 regions, TCR beta libraries were built. Each CDR3 protein gets one entry after TCRdb re-called the multiplex PCR reads with MiXCR. The sample shows hundreds of thousands of distinct CDR3 sequences, 15% to 20% of them seen only once. Time point meaning: newly diagnosed GD, antithyroid drugs for less than 3 months. Researchers made the TCR library from RNA that was extracted from PBMCs. These data were also filed under a second study, of T cells in Graves' hyperthyroidism and ophthalmopathy.

The sample here was peripheral blood mononuclear cells (PBMCs), taken at new diagnosis, from a patient treated with antithyroid drugs. The receptors come from a woman aged 40 to 65 with Graves disease.

This clonotype was observed a few times. The chain carries TRBV7-2 and TRBJ1-5; 12 nucleotides align to TRBD1. The CDR3 spans 17 residues. V was pared by 3 bases and J by 4 bases, with 7 bases of the junction left unmatched. CDR1 and CDR2 (germline): SGHTA, FQGNSA. CDR3 DNA sequence: TGTGCCAGCAGCTTCGGGACAGGGGGCGCGTGGAATCAGCCCCAGCATTTT. It is translated as CASSFGTGGAWNQPQHF.

The J gene is TRBJ2-3, the V gene TRBV7-3; 7 bases align to TRBD2. The V gene end was trimmed by 6 bases and the J gene end by 4 bases; junction bases not matched to a gene: 7. The germline gives CDR1 SGHTA, CDR2 FQGTGA. The CDR3 has 14 amino acids. The CDR3 sequence is CASSLAGVSDTQYF. CDR3 sequence (DNA): TGTGCCAGCAGTTTGGCGGGGGTATCAGATACGCAGTATTTT. Combining the CDR3 with reference TRBV7-3 and TRBJ2-3 gives the whole variable domain GAGVSQTPSNKVTEKGKYVELRCDPISGHTALYWYRQSLGQGPEFLIYFQGTGAADDSGLPNDRFFAVRPEGSVSTLKIQRTERGDSAVYLCASSLAGVSDTQYFGPGTRLTVL.

This clonotype was seen repeatedly, ten times or more. V usage is TRBV12-3 or TRBV12-4 and J usage is TRBJ1-6, with 9 bases identical to TRBD1. The CDR3 covers 14 residues. J was trimmed by 7 bases and V by 6 bases; bases with no gene match: 4. CDR3: CASRTDRGNSPLHF. CDR3 nucleotides: TGTGCCAGCAGAACAGACAGGGGGAATTCACCCCTCCACTTT.

This clonotype has at least ten counts. This chain links TRBV2 with TRBJ1-4; 7 bases line up with TRBD1. Trimming took 4 bases from V and 5 from J; bases not matched to a gene: 4. Per germline, CDR1 SNHLY and CDR2 FYNNEI. This CDR3 comprises 14 residues. CDR3 region: CASSGDSVNEKLFF. The CDR3 nucleotides read TGTGCCAGCAGTGGGGACAGCGTAAATGAAAAACTGTTTTTT.

The J gene is TRBJ1-3, the V gene TRBV3-1, with D unresolved. CDR3 size: 15 residues. CDR1 LGHDT and CDR2 YNNKEL come from the germline V gene (reference sequence). V lost 4 bases to trimming and J lost 6 bases, with 16 bases between them. The CDR3 is CASSRSQHRINTIYF. The CDR3 DNA sequence: TGTGCCAGCAGCCGCTCCCAACACCGGATAAACACCATATATTTT.

This chain links TRBV4-1 with TRBJ2-3; possible D gene TRBD2, 7 bases. This CDR3 is built from 15 residues. V lost 2 bases and J lost 4, with 13 bases in between. Germline values: CDR1 MGHRA, CDR2 YSYEKL. In DNA form, the CDR3 reads TGCGCCAGCAGCCAACTCCCGGGGGGCCCAGATACGCAGTATTTT. Translated, it gives CASSQLPGGPDTQYF.

This clonotype occurred many times. The V call is TRBV6-5, the J call TRBJ2-7, with TRBD1 identical over 8 bases. CDR1 is MNHEY, CDR2 SVGAGI, per germline. The CDR3 runs to 15 residues. V was pared by 2 bases and J by 4 bases, with 7 bases of the junction left unmatched. CDR3 DNA: TGTGCCAGCAGTTACGAGGACAGGGTTAAATACGAGCAGTACTTC. The encoded protein is CASSYEDRVKYEQYF.

The chain is built from TRBV6-5 and TRBJ2-7, with D perhaps matching TRBD1 (6 bases). The ends were cut back, 3 bases at V and 5 bases at J, with 11 bases in the middle. The CDR3 has 13 residues. In germline, CDR1 is MNHEY, CDR2 SVGAGI. The CDR3 here is CASSYTQGNEQYF. CDR3 sequence (DNA): TGTGCCAGCAGTTATACACAGGGTAACGAGCAGTACTTC.

This clonotype has more than one count but fewer than ten. The V gene is TRBV6-2 or TRBV6-3, the J gene TRBJ1-1; D is unclear. Germline V lookup: CDR1 MNHEY, CDR2 SVGEGT. This CDR3 spans 15 amino acids. Trimming pared 0 bases from V and 1 base from J, leaving 9 bases between. The CDR3 DNA reads TGTGCCAGCAGTTACTCTGCTGCGTCGAACACTGAAGCTTTCTTT. Its protein product is CASSYSAASNTEAFF.

The chain uses TRBV6-1 and TRBJ1-1; D is unresolved. The germline V gene has CDR1 MNHNS and CDR2 SASEGT. The CDR3 has 14 residues. Trimming stripped 6 bases from V and 0 bases from J, with 11 bases between. In nucleotides, the CDR3 is TGTGCCAGCAGAAGAGAGGGTGTGAACACTGAAGCTTTCTTT. Translating it yields CASRREGVNTEAFF.

For this clonotype: One base away lies a much larger clone, so this may be a sequencing read error. V and J are TRBV12-3 or TRBV12-4 and TRBJ2-1; 9 bases align to TRBD2. CDR3 length equals 15 residues. V lost 6 bases to trimming and J lost 4 bases; unmatched junction nucleotides: 7. The chain's CDR3 is CASSISGGYYNEQFF. The CDR3 DNA reads as TGTGCCAGCAGCATTAGCGGGGGCTATTACAATGAGCAGTTCTTC.

The DNA of the CDR3 is TGCGCCAGCAGCCAAGAGCACAGGGGAGGGACTGAAGCTTTCTTT. It encodes CASSQEHRGGTEAFF. The chain combines TRBV4-1 with TRBJ1-1; 7 positions match TRBD1. From germline, CDR1 is MGHRA and CDR2 YSYEKL. The CDR3 is made up of 15 amino acids. With V trimmed by 0 bases and J by 5 bases, 6 bases remained unmatched.

This clonotype appeared many times. The chain uses TRBV18 and TRBJ2-1, with 8 bases aligning to TRBD1. The V and J ends lost 4 bases and 10 bases, in that order; junction bases with no gene match: 6. Germline assignment: CDR1 KGHSH and CDR2 LQKENI. The CDR3 loop spans 13 amino acids. In nucleotides, the CDR3 is TGTGCCAGCTCACAAGGACAGGGTGGGGAGCAGTTCTTC. Translation gives CASSQGQGGEQFF.

This chain links TRBV20-1 with TRBJ2-3, with 8 bases fitting TRBD2. The germline gives CDR1 DFQATT, CDR2 SNEGSKA (reference sequence). With 0 bases clipped from V and 4 bases from J, the junction kept 12 bases outside the gene matches. This CDR3 has 17 residues. CDR3 protein: CSARDLTGGLVADTQYF. For the CDR3, the DNA is TGCAGTGCTAGAGATCTAACGGGGGGGCTCGTGGCAGATACGCAGTATTTT.

This clonotype was recorded many times. The chain joins TRBV12-5 to TRBJ2-3, with 8 bases aligning to TRBD2. V gave up 4 bases and J gave up 2 bases; unmatched junction bases: 5. The length of the CDR3 is 15 residues. Germline loops: CDR1 LGHNT, CDR2 FRNRAP. The CDR3 DNA follows: TGTGCTAGTGGTTCGGGACTAGGAGACACAGATACGCAGTATTTT. It specifies CASGSGLGDTDTQYF.

This clonotype was found many times. The chain combines TRBV28 with TRBJ1-1; D is uncertain. Germline lookup yields CDR1 MDHEN and CDR2 SYDVKM. This CDR3 is 14 amino acids long. Trimming pared 7 bases from V and 1 base from J, leaving 13 bases between. The CDR3 is CASIGRAANTEAFF. As DNA, the CDR3 is TGTGCCAGCATCGGCCGGGCCGCGAACACTGAAGCTTTCTTT.

Many counts were recorded for this clonotype. The genes are TRBV12-3 or TRBV12-4 and TRBJ2-5; tentatively, D is TRBD2 (6 bases). The V end was cut by 3 bases, the J end by 4 bases, with 15 bases between. The CDR3 is 15 amino acids. Written as DNA, the CDR3 is TGTGCCAGCAGTTTGGATGTAGGAGGGTTAGAGACCCAGTACTTC. This sequence encodes CASSLDVGGLETQYF.